This T cell receptor (beta chain) is from a study of T-cell memory formation after mild COVID-19 (dated by TCRdb to about 2021). For context, the study as a whole: TCR sequence clusters from the two donors were largely donor specific. The cohort was made up of two young adult volunteers, one female and one male, who were previously healthy. In a couple of donors, T-cell clones that expanded and contracted after mild COVID-19 were tracked by sequencing TCRalpha and TCRbeta repertoires over time. Findings and caveats that apply to the study as a whole: Some responding clones were detected in pre-infection memory, suggesting pre-existing cross-reactive memory T cells joined the SARS-CoV-2 response. Contracting CD4+ clones were located mainly in the CM and EM memory subsets, whereas CD8+ clones were found to be enriched in EMRA. SARS-CoV-2 specificity was not confirmed for the second-wave clones peaking on day 37. Clones that contracted from day 15 to 85 showed balanced CD4/CD8 phenotypes, whereas a second wave of clones that expanded from day 15 to 37 leaned towards CD4+. Only two mild cases were covered in the study, and larger cohorts including severe cases with pre-infection samples were considered necessary.

With respect to this clonotype: Its antigen is currently not known. It has no much larger one-base neighbor in the sample; base qualities were not kept.

PBMCs were isolated by Ficoll-Paque density gradient centrifugation. These reads were obtained on an Illumina NovaSeq 6000. TCRalpha and TCRbeta cDNA libraries were built by 5'RACE with constant-segment primers, adding sample barcodes and unique molecular identifiers. Trizol reagent was used to extract RNA from every sample. Library amplification was performed in two PCR steps, and a second sample barcode and Illumina TruSeq adapters were introduced in the second step. Libraries were sequenced on an Illumina NovaSeq with 2 x 150 bp paired-end reads. The paper's processing steps were these. With migec v1.2.7, reads were demultiplexed and then collapsed into UMI-guided consensus sequences. Using mixcr v2.1.11, the UMI consensuses were aligned to TRA and TRB V and J templates and assembled into clonotypes. A clonotype was counted as expanded or contracted only when both edgeR and NoisET called the clonotype significant, with the noise models trained on biological replicates. edgeR calls used a false discovery rate-adjusted p below 0.01 and a log2 fold-change threshold of 1. PCA with hierarchical clustering of max-normalized trajectories of the 1000 most abundant clonotypes was used as exploratory dynamics analysis. Each responding clone was given a CD4 or CD8 phenotype based on the CD4+ and CD8+ repertoires, which had been sequenced separately. TCRdb took the public reads, trimmed them with fastp at Q25, ran MiXCR for clone calling and kept in-frame beta chains. Each entry is one CDR3 protein sequence, shown with its most common DNA and genes. The V and J calls, along with clone size, are taken from TCRdb and not from the paper's own processing. This sample comprises about 340,000 distinct CDR3 sequences, 13% to 15% of them detected only once. The biggest ten clones account for roughly 22% of the sample.

The source of this sequence is a man younger than 35 who had mild COVID-19 (a few samples of this study predate the infection). The sample titles of this study are shuffled in the database, so cell type and time point are left out; the donor was told from shared clones. The sequencing input was PBMCs or a T cell subset sorted from them (not recorded which).

The CDR3: CASSSKGADTQYF. The DNA sequence is as follows: TGTGCCAGCAGCTCGAAAGGAGCAGATACGCAGTATTTT. Recombination linked TRBV7-3 to TRBJ2-3; no confident D gene assignment can be made. Spanning cysteine to phenylalanine, the CDR3 consists of 13 amino acids. Only the CDR3 DNA is retained, 39 bases long and in frame from the first base. The junction shows trimming of 4 bases on V and 4 bases on J, plus 9 bases between the germline ends. The germline V gene gives CDR1 as SGHTA and CDR2 as FQGTGA.